Only one count was recorded for the clone carrying this TCR beta chain. What it recognizes is unknown. The CDR3 consists of 13 residues. V lost 5 bases and J 5 bases, leaving 10 bases between the germline ends. Germline CDR1 reads MNHEY; CDR2 reads SVGAGI. Researchers ran the PCR with 60 Vbeta and 13 Jbeta primers. Measured with immunoSEQ multiplex PCR; TCRdb has only the in-frame clones, and not every one. Among 95,000 to 150,000 clones listed, approximately 75% were seen once. This entry is derived from a study of cytomegalovirus exposure and HLA in healthy donors. Study-wide context: Earlier results showed 117 million unique TCR beta sequences derived from approximately 180 million T cells. The study, taken as a whole, reports: Published work reported that the classifier diagnosed cytomegalovirus status with high specificity and sensitivity. An Asian-associated ancestry cluster reportedly showed fewer N-insertions than the approximately 700-donor mean in a later analysis. Three of the chains that were CMV-associated were confirmed in vitro to be specific for CMV antigens.

The sample was PBMCs. The source of this sequence is a woman aged 50 to 60 in good health and CMV-seronegative. The chain employs TRBV6-5 and TRBJ2-1, with a weak D call TRBD1 (6 bases). The CDR3 region has the DNA TGTGCCAGCAGTCGGCAGGGGAACAATGAGCAGTTCTTC. This codes for CASSRQGNNEQFF.